This TCR beta chain was recorded in a study of blood T cell repertoires in COVID-19. The ends lost 4 bases at V and 9 bases at J; junction bases unmatched: 17. The V gene's germline CDR1 is SEHNR and CDR2 FQNEAQ (reference sequence). The CDR3 runs 17 residues. Seattle cases were enrolled at active infection and followed longitudinally. Original processing notes: The authors estimated nucleated cell counts from reference gene primer amplification. Sequencing used immunoSEQ multiplex PCR; TCRdb keeps in-frame clones, though not all of them. That table gives V, J and clone size, and the DNA gave D and trimming. The data show a few hundred thousand clones, with more than 85% seen just once and roughly 5.6% held by the top ten.

The sequenced sample was peripheral blood. The chain combines TRBV7-9 with TRBJ2-1; 8 bases line up with TRBD2. This TCR was recovered from a woman aged 55-70 years with COVID-19, enrolled during active disease. CDR3 protein: CASSSPLGAGGRVEQFF. DNA for the CDR3: TGTGCCAGCAGCTCTCCCTTGGGTGCGGGAGGAAGGGTTGAGCAGTTCTTC.